This T cell receptor beta chain was sequenced for a study of blood T cells in healthy people across ages. Many counts were recorded for this clonotype. Then a second PCR, running roughly 7 to 11 cycles, was carried out with a sample-barcoded 5' primer and a J-beta primer mix. Through a template-switch adaptor with 12 random nucleotides, each cDNA molecule received a tag. TCRdb reanalysed the 5' RACE reads using MiXCR and keeps one entry per CDR3 protein. The repertoire consists of 1.5 million to 2 million distinct CDR3 sequences, with more than 35% occurring once and the leading ten covering roughly 23%. This CDR3 is 15 amino acids long. Germline V lookup: CDR1 SNHLY, CDR2 FYNNEI. V lost 5 bases, J lost 0 bases, and 1 base stayed unmatched.

The chain employs TRBV2 and TRBJ2-1; the match to TRBD1 covers 10 bases. Sequencing was carried out using blood. The receptor comes from a human donor in good health. The DNA of the CDR3 is TGTGCCAGCAGTCGGGACAGGGGCTCCTACAATGAGCAGTTCTTC. Its translation is CASSRDRGSYNEQFF.